The 15 T cell receptor beta chains given below trace back to one sample, sequenced in a study of PD-1 blockade in classical Hodgkin lymphoma. Sequencing was performed with immunoSEQ multiplex PCR; in TCRdb, only in-frame clones are kept and a portion is missing. The table lists some 95,000 clones, roughly 89% of them singletons. Every one of the patients relapsed after autologous stem cell transplantation (brentuximab vedotin exposure was variable). This specimen consisted of peripheral blood mononuclear cells (PBMCs), obtained before the second cycle of nivolumab. Source of these receptors: a human donor with classical Hodgkin lymphoma.

The gene calls are TRBV10-1 and TRBJ2-1; 8 nucleotides line up with TRBD1. J lost 4 bases, V lost 3 bases, and 17 bases had no gene match. The CDR3 spans 19 residues. Germline CDR1 is WNHNN and CDR2 is SYGVQD (reference sequence). The CDR3 reads CASSEGQGFGPVSYNEQFF. Here the CDR3 DNA reads TGCGCCAGCAGTGAAGGACAGGGTTTTGGCCCTGTTTCTTACAATGAGCAGTTCTTC.

This chain links TRBV7-9 with TRBJ1-1; tentatively, D is TRBD1 (5 bases). V lost 4 bases, J lost 2 bases, and 11 bases lay in between. The CDR3 contains 14 residues. The germline gives CDR1 SEHNR, CDR2 FQNEAQ (reference sequence). The chain's CDR3 is CASSSPGHNTEAFF. As DNA, the CDR3 is TGTGCCAGCAGCTCCCCGGGGCATAACACTGAAGCTTTCTTT.

The chain joins TRBV4-2 to TRBJ1-1; D not resolved. The CDR3 is 12 residues long. Germline-derived CDR1 and CDR2 are LGHNA and YNFKEQ. Trimming removed 2 bases from V and 3 bases from J, with 4 bases in between. The CDR3 is CASSQFDTEAFF. The CDR3 nucleotides read TGTGCCAGCAGCCAATTCGACACTGAAGCTTTCTTT.

Relative to its sample, this clone is medium-sized. The chain joins TRBV2 to TRBJ2-5, with no clear D. Germline lookup yields CDR1 SNHLY and CDR2 FYNNEI. Trimming shortened V by 4 bases and J by 4 bases, and 13 bases separated the two germline ends. This CDR3 comprises 14 residues. The chain's CDR3 is CASSGRSLGETQYF. CDR3 coding DNA: TGTGCCAGCAGTGGAAGATCTTTGGGAGAGACCCAGTACTTC.

V and J are TRBV25-1 and TRBJ2-1; the match to TRBD2 covers 10 bases. CDR1 MGHDK and CDR2 SYGVNS come from the germline V gene. With 2 bases clipped from V and 6 bases from J, the junction kept 7 bases outside the gene matches. This CDR3 has 16 residues. The CDR3 DNA reads as TGTGCCAGCAGTGAACGGGGTAAGCGGGGGGGCAATGAGCAGTTCTTC. This codes for CASSERGKRGGNEQFF.

This rearrangement joins TRBV7-9 to TRBJ2-3, with TRBD2 identical over 8 bases. Germline lookup yields CDR1 SEHNR and CDR2 FQNEAQ (reference sequence). The V segment lost 0 bases and the J segment 0 bases; nucleotides outside the gene matches: 5. The CDR3 spans 17 residues. The CDR3 bases are TGTGCCAGCAGCTTAGCGCTAATAGCGGGGAGCACAGATACGCAGTATTTT. This codes for CASSLALIAGSTDTQYF.

The V call is TRBV9, the J call TRBJ1-2; D is unclear. The V end was cut by 4 bases, the J end by 0 bases, with 10 bases between. The CDR3 sequence is 14 residues long. Looked up from germline, CDR1 is SGDLS and CDR2 is YYNGEE. The chain's CDR3 is CASSLGTANYGYTF. The CDR3 DNA reads TGTGCCAGCAGCTTGGGCACAGCTAACTATGGCTACACCTTC.

This chain uses TRBV5-4 with TRBJ2-1; 11 bases align to TRBD2. This CDR3 is 16 amino acids long. CDR1 is SGHNT and CDR2 is YYREEE in the germline V gene (reference sequence). The V and J ends lost 0 bases and 6 bases, in that order; junction bases with no gene match: 5. The CDR3 bases are TGTGCCAGCAGCTTGGACCTAGCGGGAGGAATCAATGAGCAGTTCTTC. Translating gives CASSLDLAGGINEQFF.

This chain links TRBV28 with TRBJ1-6, with D perhaps TRBD1 (6 bases). The CDR3 is 13 residues long. The V and J ends lost 3 bases and 14 bases respectively, with 14 bases between them. Germline V gene data show CDR1 as MDHEN and CDR2 as SYDVKM. As DNA, the CDR3 is TGTGCCAGCAGTTTTCGGGGGGCAGTGGCCCTCCACTTT. Translated: CASSFRGAVALHF.

The chain joins TRBV4-2 to TRBJ1-4, with a tentative D call TRBD1 (5 bases). The CDR3 contains 18 residues. The V and J ends lost 0 bases and 5 bases respectively, with 19 bases between them. The germline V gene encodes CDR1 LGHNA and CDR2 YNFKEQ. The CDR3 reads CASSQEFPGTRENEKLFF. Written as DNA, the CDR3 is TGTGCCAGCAGCCAAGAGTTCCCCGGTACCAGGGAGAATGAAAAACTGTTTTTT.

This clone was seen a single time. This sequence joins TRBV7-7 and TRBJ2-2, with D possibly matching TRBD1 (6 bases). The CDR3 covers 14 residues. CDR1 is SSHAT, CDR2 FNYEAQ, per germline (reference sequence). Trimming shortened V by 8 bases and J by 5 bases, and 15 bases separated the two germline ends. The DNA for the CDR3 is TGTGCCAGCTCCGCCTTGCAGGGGACCGGGGAGCTGTTTTTT. Its protein product is CASSALQGTGELFF.

This sequence joins TRBV27 and TRBJ2-3, with D unresolved. The CDR3 is 15 amino acids. Germline V gives CDR1 MNHEY, CDR2 SMNVEV (reference sequence). Trimming stripped 4 bases from V and 0 bases from J, with 11 bases between. The CDR3 DNA follows: TGTGCCAGCAGTTCCAAGCCTCTTAGCACAGATACGCAGTATTTT. It translates to CASSSKPLSTDTQYF.

This sequence joins TRBV27 and TRBJ2-2; 10 bases fit TRBD2. After removal of 4 bases from V and 6 bases from J, the junction contained 8 bases not matched to a gene. The CDR3 covers 16 residues. The V gene's germline CDR1 is MNHEY and CDR2 SMNVEV (reference sequence). CDR3 sequence reads: CASSSLAGVGPGELFF. As DNA, the CDR3 is TGTGCCAGCAGTTCTCTAGCGGGAGTGGGGCCCGGGGAGCTGTTTTTT.

The chain recombines TRBV21-1 with TRBJ1-5; the table's D call, TRBD1, has no DNA check behind it. TRBV21-1 is a listed pseudogene. The CDR3 covers 16 residues. The CDR3 DNA reads TGTGCCAGAATGGCCCGGGACAGGGCCTTCTGGCAGCCCCAGCATTTT. It encodes CARMARDRAFWQPQHF.

V gene TRBV7-9 combines with J gene TRBJ2-3; no clear D gene. V dropped 3 bases and J dropped 6 bases, with 22 bases sitting between them. The CDR3 contains 17 residues. Per the germline V gene, CDR1 is SEHNR and CDR2 is FQNEAQ (reference sequence). The CDR3 region is CASSFGQRRWDVDTQYF. The CDR3 DNA reads TGTGCCAGCAGCTTTGGGCAGCGAAGGTGGGATGTCGATACGCAGTATTTT.